Sequencing of this T cell receptor beta chain was carried out in a study of cytomegalovirus exposure and HLA in healthy donors. Of note for this clone: The target antigen is unknown.

Germline V gene sequence: CDR1 MGHDK, CDR2 SYGVNS. V lost 6 bases, J lost 4 bases, and 3 bases stayed unmatched. This CDR3 region has 13 residues. Study-level points and caveats: Certain sequence variants were highly shared and formed a cluster, and this cluster was likely a sequencing artifact. Reportedly, TCR beta sequences accurately predicted HLA-A and HLA-B alleles in most subjects. Analysis performed later found roughly 18,000 TCR beta sequences associated with HLA alleles at 0.05 false discovery rate.

This PCR relied on a set of 60 Vbeta primers and 13 Jbeta primers. Method: immunoSEQ multiplex PCR; TCRdb's copy keeps in-frame clones and lacks some. Among around 270,000 clones, roughly 80% were seen once, and the ten largest hold less than 0.4%. The source of this sequence is a girl aged 2 to 10 in good health and CMV-seronegative. This rearrangement joins TRBV25-1 to TRBJ2-7, with 10 bases that match TRBD2. Source material: PBMCs. The CDR3 bases are TGTGCCAGCAGCCTAGCGGGGGTTTACGAGCAGTACTTC. Protein: CASSLAGVYEQYF.